A selection of T cell receptor beta chains follows, all from one sample in a study of blood T cell repertoires in COVID-19. The assay was immunoSEQ multiplex PCR, and TCRdb's table has in-frame clones only and misses some. Here the sample spans about 75,000 clones, about 74% being singletons. Material: peripheral blood. All receptors derive from a human donor with acute or convalescent COVID-19. The donor label of this sample is uncertain. Each CDR3 is given with its conserved first and last residue. Fields, in order: V gene, clone size, J gene, D gene, CDR3 DNA, CDR3 protein. A D gene is named only where the DNA matches it firmly. Clone size, where shown, is once, few, many, or a class for clones that have expanded.

v_gene: TRBV24-1; abundance: few; j_gene: TRBJ2-2; d_gene: -; CDR3nt: TGTGCCACCAGTTTGAGGGCGAACACCGGGGAGCTGTTTTTT; CDR3aa: CATSLRANTGELFF
v_gene: TRBV28; abundance: -; j_gene: TRBJ1-1; d_gene: TRBD1; CDR3nt: TGTGCCAGCAGTAGAAACAGGGGACGGGGCACTGAAGCTTTCTTT; CDR3aa: CASSRNRGRGTEAFF
v_gene: TRBV7-2; abundance: few; j_gene: TRBJ2-1; d_gene: TRBD2; CDR3nt: TGTGCCAGCAGCGGAAGAGCGGGACGCCCTGACAATGAGCAGTTCTTC; CDR3aa: CASSGRAGRPDNEQFF
v_gene: TRBV19; abundance: few; j_gene: TRBJ1-5; d_gene: TRBD1; CDR3nt: TGTGCCAGTAGACCTCAAGCGGACAGGGGGTTTCAGCCCCAGCATTTT; CDR3aa: CASRPQADRGFQPQHF
v_gene: TRBV10-3; abundance: -; j_gene: TRBJ2-3; d_gene: TRBD1; CDR3nt: TGTGCCATCAGTGAACCCGGACAGGGGGCTGGGACAGATACGCAGTATTTT; CDR3aa: CAISEPGQGAGTDTQYF
v_gene: TRBV5-1; abundance: few; j_gene: TRBJ2-1; d_gene: -; CDR3nt: TGCGCCAGCAGCGCGGACAATTACAATGAGCAGTTCTTC; CDR3aa: CASSADNYNEQFF
v_gene: TRBV6-5; abundance: few; j_gene: TRBJ2-1; d_gene: TRBD1; CDR3nt: TGTGCCAGCAGAAGACAGGGTGGCCTTAAAGAGCAGTTCTTC; CDR3aa: CASRRQGGLKEQFF
v_gene: TRBV7-9; abundance: -; j_gene: TRBJ1-5; d_gene: TRBD1; CDR3nt: TGTGCCAGCAGCCTGGACAGGGAGAATCAGCCCCAGCATTTT; CDR3aa: CASSLDRENQPQHF
v_gene: TRBV3-1/TRBV3-2; abundance: -; j_gene: TRBJ1-1; d_gene: TRBD1; CDR3nt: TGTGCCAGCAGCGGCCGGACAGGGCGGAACACTGAAGCTTTCTTT; CDR3aa: CASSGRTGRNTEAFF
v_gene: TRBV30; abundance: -; j_gene: TRBJ1-5; d_gene: TRBD1; CDR3nt: TGTGCCTGGAGTACGCCGACAGGGGGCTATCAGCCCCAGCATTTT; CDR3aa: CAWSTPTGGYQPQHF
v_gene: TRBV10-3; abundance: -; j_gene: TRBJ2-7; d_gene: -; CDR3nt: TGTGCCATCAGTGAGTCGAGAGAGGGCGAGCAGTACTTC; CDR3aa: CAISESREGEQYF
v_gene: TRBV7-6; abundance: -; j_gene: TRBJ1-6; d_gene: TRBD1; CDR3nt: TGTGCCAGCAGCTCCGCTGACAGGGAGAATTCACCCCTCCACTTT; CDR3aa: CASSSADRENSPLHF
v_gene: TRBV28; abundance: -; j_gene: TRBJ2-6; d_gene: TRBD1; CDR3nt: TGTGCCAGCAGTCGGCGGACAGGAATGGCCAACGTCCTGACTTTC; CDR3aa: CASSRRTGMANVLTF
v_gene: TRBV11-2; abundance: -; j_gene: TRBJ2-5; d_gene: -; CDR3nt: TGTGCCAGCAGCTTAGGTTTCCGGGAGACCCAGTACTTC; CDR3aa: CASSLGFRETQYF
v_gene: TRBV3-1/TRBV3-2; abundance: few; j_gene: TRBJ1-2; d_gene: -; CDR3nt: TGTGCCAGCAGCCAACACAACCCCGGCAGGGTCTATGGCTACACCTTC; CDR3aa: CASSQHNPGRVYGYTF
v_gene: TRBV30; abundance: few; j_gene: TRBJ1-5; d_gene: TRBD1; CDR3nt: TGTGCCTGGAGTCCAACTCGGACAGGGAGGGATCAGCCCCAGCATTTT; CDR3aa: CAWSPTRTGRDQPQHF
v_gene: TRBV28; abundance: -; j_gene: TRBJ1-1; d_gene: -; CDR3nt: TGTGCCAGCGTACCTGCAGGGCCTTTGCCTGAAGCTTTCTTT; CDR3aa: CASVPAGPLPEAFF
v_gene: TRBV3-1/TRBV3-2; abundance: -; j_gene: TRBJ2-2; d_gene: -; CDR3nt: TGTGCCAGCAGCTTCGGGAGAACCGGGGAGCTGTTTTTT; CDR3aa: CASSFGRTGELFF
v_gene: TRBV11-2; abundance: few; j_gene: TRBJ2-1; d_gene: TRBD2; CDR3nt: TGTGCCAGCAGAATAGCGGGAGGATCCTTCAATGAGCAGTTCTTC; CDR3aa: CASRIAGGSFNEQFF
v_gene: TRBV30; abundance: many; j_gene: TRBJ2-1; d_gene: -; CDR3nt: TGTGCCTGGATTAGCGGCAATGAGCAGTTCTTC; CDR3aa: CAWISGNEQFF
v_gene: TRBV28; abundance: -; j_gene: TRBJ2-2; d_gene: -; CDR3nt: TGTGCCAGCGGGCGGAACACCGGGGAGCTGTTTTTT; CDR3aa: CASGRNTGELFF
v_gene: TRBV2; abundance: -; j_gene: TRBJ2-7; d_gene: TRBD2; CDR3nt: TGTGCCAGCAGTACGACTAGCGGGAGAGTGCACGAGCAGTACTTC; CDR3aa: CASSTTSGRVHEQYF
v_gene: TRBV5-8; abundance: -; j_gene: TRBJ1-4; d_gene: -; CDR3nt: TGTGCCAGCAGCTTAGGCCAGGGTCCAACTAATGAAAAACTGTTTTTT; CDR3aa: CASSLGQGPTNEKLFF
v_gene: TRBV3-1/TRBV3-2; abundance: -; j_gene: TRBJ2-2; d_gene: TRBD1; CDR3nt: TGTGCCAGCAGCCGGGGCCCGACAGGGGGGGACACCGGGGAGCTGTTTTTT; CDR3aa: CASSRGPTGGDTGELFF
v_gene: TRBV24-1; abundance: -; j_gene: TRBJ2-3; d_gene: TRBD2; CDR3nt: TGTGCCACCAGTGATTTCTGGACTAGCGGGAGGCAGACAGATACGCAGTATTTT; CDR3aa: CATSDFWTSGRQTDTQYF
v_gene: TRBV5-4; abundance: -; j_gene: TRBJ2-5; d_gene: TRBD1; CDR3nt: TGTGCCAGCAGCTTGCCAGGGGGCAGCGAGACCCAGTACTTC; CDR3aa: CASSLPGGSETQYF
v_gene: TRBV5-4; abundance: -; j_gene: TRBJ2-1; d_gene: -; CDR3nt: TGTGCCAGCCCCGCCGCGGGGACTGACAATGAGCAGTTCTTC; CDR3aa: CASPAAGTDNEQFF
v_gene: TRBV7-2; abundance: -; j_gene: TRBJ1-3; d_gene: TRBD1; CDR3nt: TGTGCCAGCAGCTTCAACAGGGGGCGAGGAAACACCATATATTTT; CDR3aa: CASSFNRGRGNTIYF
v_gene: TRBV7-9; abundance: -; j_gene: TRBJ1-6; d_gene: -; CDR3nt: TGTGCCAGCAGCTTCCAGGGTGAGGCACCCCTCCACTTT; CDR3aa: CASSFQGEAPLHF
v_gene: TRBV16; abundance: -; j_gene: TRBJ2-7; d_gene: TRBD1; CDR3nt: TGTGCCAGCAGAAGGACAGGGCACTACGAGCAGTACTTC; CDR3aa: CASRRTGHYEQYF
v_gene: TRBV5-6; abundance: -; j_gene: TRBJ2-5; d_gene: TRBD1; CDR3nt: TGTGCCAGCAGCACGGACAGGGCTGAGACCCAGTACTTC; CDR3aa: CASSTDRAETQYF
v_gene: TRBV18; abundance: -; j_gene: TRBJ1-1; d_gene: -; CDR3nt: TGTGCCAGCTCACCCCTCCCAGGGATCACTGAAGCTTTCTTT; CDR3aa: CASSPLPGITEAFF
v_gene: TRBV6-2/TRBV6-3; abundance: -; j_gene: TRBJ1-1; d_gene: TRBD1; CDR3nt: TGTGCCAGCAGTTCGACAGGGATGGCAGCTTTCTTT; CDR3aa: CASSSTGMAAFF
v_gene: TRBV5-1; abundance: -; j_gene: TRBJ1-3; d_gene: -; CDR3nt: TGCGCCAGCAGCTTGGGGGCCTTGGGCTCTGGAAACACCATATATTTT; CDR3aa: CASSLGALGSGNTIYF
v_gene: TRBV15; abundance: -; j_gene: TRBJ2-1; d_gene: TRBD2; CDR3nt: TGTGCCACCAGCTCCGCTGCGGGAGGGGCAATGGAGCAGTTCTTC; CDR3aa: CATSSAAGGAMEQFF
v_gene: TRBV5-5; abundance: -; j_gene: TRBJ2-2; d_gene: TRBD2; CDR3nt: TGTGCCAGCAGCCCACTGACTAGCAGCACCGGGGAGCTGTTTTTT; CDR3aa: CASSPLTSSTGELFF
v_gene: TRBV7-9; abundance: -; j_gene: TRBJ2-5; d_gene: -; CDR3nt: TGTGCCAGCACCGGACAGATACAAGAGACCCAGTACTTC; CDR3aa: CASTGQIQETQYF
v_gene: TRBV6-5; abundance: -; j_gene: TRBJ2-1; d_gene: -; CDR3nt: TGTGCCAGCTACGCTCCGGTCTACAATGAGCAGTTCTTC; CDR3aa: CASYAPVYNEQFF